Sequencing of this T cell receptor (beta chain) was carried out in a study of blood T cell repertoires in COVID-19. A few counts support this clone. This CDR3 spans 16 amino acids. Trimming removed 4 bases from V and 4 bases from J; junction bases left unmatched: 10. Germline V CDR1 and CDR2: MGHDK, SYGVNS. The data were produced by immunoSEQ multiplex PCR, yet TCRdb's version contains in-frame clones alone and is incomplete. The sample includes 95,000 to 150,000 clones, around 90% of them seen just once. Sequenced: peripheral blood. The V call is TRBV25-1, the J call TRBJ2-5, with TRBD1 matching over 9 bases. This receptor was obtained from a woman aged 60-70 years with COVID-19, enrolled during active disease. CDR3 in amino acids: CASSGGTGTPRETQYF. CDR3 bases: TGTGCCAGCAGTGGAGGGACAGGGACTCCTCGAGAGACCCAGTACTTC.